The TCR beta chain under discussion was sequenced for a study of cytomegalovirus exposure and HLA in healthy donors. Turning to the study itself: About 84% of approximately 400 genotyped donors fell in the Caucasian-associated ancestry cluster.

In the PCR, 60 Vbeta and 13 Jbeta primers were used. Sequencing was performed with immunoSEQ multiplex PCR; in TCRdb, only in-frame clones are kept and a portion is missing. This listing includes just under 90,000 clones. J gave up 3 bases and V 4 bases, and 5 bases lay outside the gene matches. CDR1 and CDR2 (germline): LGHNA, YNFKEQ. The CDR3 has 14 residues. In the case of this clone: No antigen is known for it.

General study results and limits: Earlier analysis found most TCR beta V segments productive about 87% or about 30% of the time. Indistinguishability led to the exclusion of some V segments, TRBV6-2 and TRBV6-3 included. Presence/absence analyses took donor sequencing depth as roughly uniform.

The chain links TRBV4-2 to TRBJ1-2; 7 nucleotides align to TRBD1. Sequenced input: PBMCs. The sequence derives from a girl aged 10 to 17 in good health and CMV-seropositive. The CDR3 DNA reads as TGTGCCAGCAGCCGCGGAGGGACAGACTATGGCTACACCTTC. It yields the protein CASSRGGTDYGYTF.